This T cell receptor beta chain was sequenced during a study of cytomegalovirus exposure and HLA in healthy donors. Assay: immunoSEQ multiplex PCR; the TCRdb copy retains only in-frame clones and omits some. The sample holds fewer than 250,000 clones, around nine tenths seen once. Points on this clone: Its target is unknown.

Study observations and caveats: The study flagged roughly 160 TCR beta chains as cytomegalovirus-associated. Most TCR sequences were uncommon, yet certain public TCRs appeared in many donors.

V was shortened by 7 bases and J by 7 bases, with 23 bases between the two germline ends. The CDR3 loop spans 15 amino acids. Germline CDR1 MNHNY, CDR2 SVGAGI (reference sequence). This chain joins TRBV6-6 and TRBJ2-7, with D possibly TRBD2 on 5 matching bases. This TCR was recovered from a young man in good health and CMV-seronegative. Sequences were obtained from PBMCs. CDR3 residues: CASNDGDIGSGEQYF. Here the CDR3 DNA reads TGTGCCAGCAACGACGGGGATATTGGGTCCGGAGAGCAGTACTTC.